The clone carrying this T cell receptor beta chain was detected a few times. The sample belongs to a study of T-cell memory formation after mild COVID-19. TCRdb reanalysed the 5' RACE reads using MiXCR and keeps one entry per CDR3 protein. The sample has about 420,000 distinct CDR3 sequences, under 25% seen once. Trimming took off 5 bases at V and 0 bases at J, with 10 bases between the two ends. This CDR3 region has 14 residues. CDR1 is SGHVS and CDR2 is FQNEAQ in the germline V gene. The genes are TRBV7-8 and TRBJ1-1; unclear D gene. This TCR came from an adult woman who had mild COVID-19 (a few samples of this study predate the infection). Cell type and time point are not known. Sample: PBMCs or a T cell subset sorted from them (not recorded which). In DNA form, the CDR3 reads TGTGCCAGCAGCCCCCCACCGGTGAACACTGAAGCTTTCTTT. It translates to CASSPPPVNTEAFF. Combining the CDR3 with reference TRBV7-8 and TRBJ1-1 gives the whole variable domain GAGVSQSPRYKVAKRGQDVALRCDPISGHVSLFWYQQALGQGPEFLTYFQNEAQLDKSGLPSDRFFAERPEGSVSTLKIQRTQQEDSAVYLCASSPPPVNTEAFFGQGTRLTVV.